This paragraph reports one TCR beta chain. This record comes from a study of blood T cell repertoires in COVID-19. The wider study: Sites across the United States, Italy and Spain contributed samples from acute and convalescent COVID-19.

The repertoire was sequenced with immunoSEQ multiplex PCR; TCRdb's copy has only in-frame clones and lacks some. This repertoire shows about 300,000 clones, approximately 85% found once; its top ten account for 2.2%. The CDR3 length is 17 residues. V lost 3 bases and J lost 1, with 16 bases in between. Germline V gene lookup returns CDR1 KGHDR and CDR2 SFDVKD. Participants had their cohort set by participant-reported clinical history. Two negative PCRs, clearance, or symptom resolution had been documented for recovered Cohort 3 donors. The source is a man aged 25 to 45 who had recovered from COVID-19. Material: PBMCs or T cells enriched from blood (not recorded which). This chain connects TRBV24-1 to TRBJ2-3; possible D gene TRBD1, 6 bases. The CDR3 DNA reads as TGTGCCACCAGTGATCCGACAGGCACAAAAGGCACAGATACGCAGTATTTT. This encodes CATSDPTGTKGTDTQYF.